These 21 T cell receptor beta chains were all obtained from the same sample, sequenced in a study of control samples from healthy donors and cancer patients. Some clones are missing from TCRdb's copy, which holds only in-frame ones; the method was immunoSEQ multiplex PCR. In the table there are 150,000 to 200,000 clones, around 90% of which are singletons. Sequencing was done on a sample of blood. The receptors stem from a woman in her fifties or sixties in good health.

The genes are TRBV24-1 and TRBJ2-3, with unresolved D. The CDR3 consists of 14 residues. With 4 bases removed from V and 3 bases from J, the gap between germline ends came to 10 bases. The germline V gene has CDR1 KGHDR and CDR2 SFDVKD. The CDR3 here is CATSDTWTTDTQYF. The CDR3 nucleotides read TGTGCCACCAGTGACACTTGGACGACAGATACGCAGTATTTT.

This sequence joins TRBV5-1 and TRBJ2-7, with a weak D call TRBD2 (5 bases). The germline V gene has CDR1 SGHRS and CDR2 YFSETQ. Trimming removed 4 bases from V and 2 bases from J, with 13 bases in between. This CDR3 is built from 14 residues. The CDR3 is CASSLSAGAYEQYF. As DNA, the CDR3 is TGCGCCAGCAGCCTCTCCGCCGGGGCCTACGAGCAGTACTTC.

V usage is TRBV6-2 or TRBV6-3 and J usage is TRBJ2-1, with 13 bases identical to TRBD2. CDR3 size: 15 residues. V shed 6 bases, J shed 7 bases, and the junction held 6 bases outside the gene matches. Germline values: CDR1 MNHEY, CDR2 SVGEGT. The CDR3 spells CASSFGLAGVNEQFF. The CDR3 DNA sequence: TGTGCCAGCAGCTTCGGACTAGCGGGGGTAAATGAGCAGTTCTTC.

This chain uses TRBV28 with TRBJ1-2; perhaps TRBD1 as D (5 bases). Trimming removed 8 bases from V and 11 bases from J, with 27 bases in between. Germline lookup yields CDR1 MDHEN and CDR2 SYDVKM. There are 15 residues in the CDR3. The CDR3 coding sequence is TGTGCCAGCGGTCAACTCAGGGACGCTCCCCGTTCGTACACCTTC. Residues: CASGQLRDAPRSYTF.

This chain joins TRBV30 and TRBJ2-5, with 9 bases fitting TRBD1. CDR3 size: 16 residues. The germline V gene encodes CDR1 GTSNPN and CDR2 SVGIG (reference sequence). The V gene end was trimmed by 4 bases and the J gene end by 7 bases; junction bases not matched to a gene: 16. Here the CDR3 reads CAWNSGAGTGRGTQYF. In nucleotides, the CDR3 is TGTGCCTGGAATAGCGGCGCCGGGACAGGGAGGGGGACCCAGTACTTC.

The chain links TRBV19 to TRBJ1-2; 7 positions agree with TRBD1. The V segment lost 7 bases and the J segment 5 bases; nucleotides outside the gene matches: 7. The CDR3 is 13 amino acids. Germline assignment: CDR1 LNHDA and CDR2 SQIVND (reference sequence). The CDR3 spells CASTAGQSYGYTF. The CDR3 nucleotides are TGTGCCAGTACCGCGGGACAGTCTTATGGCTACACCTTC.

A single count supports this clone. The rearrangement links TRBV27 to TRBJ2-7; the D is unclear. CDR1 and CDR2 from the germline V gene are MNHEY and SMNVEV (reference sequence). Trimming removed 6 bases at V and 7 bases at J, with 10 bases between. The length of the CDR3 is 11 residues. The CDR3 DNA follows: TGTGCCAGCAGCGATCTACGGGAGCAGTACTTC. This sequence encodes CASSDLREQYF.

The rearrangement uses TRBV6-5 and TRBJ1-6; maybe TRBD1 (5 bases). The V end was cut by 6 bases, the J end by 10 bases, with 22 bases between. This CDR3 is 16 amino acids long. In germline, CDR1 is MNHEY, CDR2 SVGAGI. The CDR3, as DNA: TGTGCCAGCAGCTACGGCGTTCAGGGTCTACAGTCACCCCTCCACTTT. It encodes CASSYGVQGLQSPLHF.

The V and J genes are TRBV6-6 and TRBJ1-1, with D unclear. The CDR3 spans 12 residues. V lost 11 bases and J lost 0, with 10 bases in between. The V gene's germline CDR1 is MNHNY and CDR2 SVGAGI (reference sequence). In nucleotides, the CDR3 is TGTGCCTCCTCCGGGCTGAACACTGAAGCTTTCTTT. Its protein is CASSGLNTEAFF.

V usage is TRBV4-3 and J usage is TRBJ2-7; the match to TRBD2 covers 7 bases. CDR3 size: 16 residues. Germline CDR1 reads LGHNA; CDR2 reads YSLEER. The V segment lost 1 base and the J segment 3 bases; nucleotides outside the gene matches: 9. CDR3 loop: CASSQGYNGGIYEQYF. CDR3 in DNA: TGCGCCAGCAGCCAAGGGTATAACGGGGGGATCTACGAGCAGTACTTC.

The genes are TRBV28 and TRBJ1-2, with 9 bases matching TRBD1. With V trimmed by 5 bases and J by 5 bases, 0 bases remained unmatched. The germline gives CDR1 MDHEN, CDR2 SYDVKM. The CDR3 has 12 residues. The CDR3 coding sequence is TGTGCCAGCAGTGGACAGGGGTATGGCTACACCTTC. It specifies CASSGQGYGYTF.

The CDR3 region is CASSLLSLSNYGYTF. In nucleotides, the CDR3 is TGTGCCAGCAGCCTTTTGAGCCTGTCCAACTATGGCTACACCTTC. The chain carries TRBV3-1 (or the pseudogene TRBV3-2) and TRBJ1-2; no definite D call. Germline CDR1 is LGHDT and CDR2 is YNNKEL (reference sequence). This CDR3 has 15 amino acids. V was shortened by 4 bases and J by 2 bases, with 14 bases between the two germline ends.

V gene TRBV3-1 (or the pseudogene TRBV3-2) combines with J gene TRBJ1-2, with a tentative D call TRBD1 (5 bases). The V end lost 3 bases, the J end lost 5 bases, and 13 bases lay between the germline ends. Germline V lookup: CDR1 LGHDT, CDR2 YNNKEL (reference sequence). The CDR3 runs 14 residues. As DNA, the CDR3 is TGTGCCAGCAGCCACGACAGAGGTCCTTATGGCTACACCTTC. The encoded protein is CASSHDRGPYGYTF.

This clone is a singleton in its sample. The chain links TRBV15 to TRBJ2-1; D might be TRBD2 (5 bases). V shed 1 base and J shed 3 bases, with 19 bases lying between them. This CDR3 spans 18 amino acids. Germline V gives CDR1 LNHNV, CDR2 YYDKDF (reference sequence). CDR3 DNA: TGTGCCACCAGCAGAGTGGTAGGCAGGCTAGCCCACTACAATGAGCAGTTCTTC. Protein: CATSRVVGRLAHYNEQFF.

This chain uses TRBV7-2 with TRBJ2-7, with 14 bases that match TRBD2. The V gene end was trimmed by 4 bases and the J gene end by 1 base; junction bases not matched to a gene: 9. Germline V gene sequence: CDR1 SGHTA, CDR2 FQGNSA. This CDR3 contains 18 residues. CDR3 in amino acids: CASSSRLAGGPSSYEQYF. The CDR3 coding sequence is TGTGCCAGCAGCTCCCGACTAGCGGGGGGGCCATCGTCCTACGAGCAGTACTTC. Together with reference TRBV7-2 and TRBJ2-7, the CDR3 gives the full variable domain: GAGVSQSPSNKVTEKGKDVELRCDPISGHTALYWYRQSLGQGLEFLIYFQGNSAPDKSGLPSDRFSAERTGGSVSTLTIQRTQQEDSAVYLCASSSRLAGGPSSYEQYFGPGTRLTVT.

This clone was detected only once. The chain joins TRBV5-5 to TRBJ1-2; D unresolved. V dropped 1 base and J dropped 0 bases, with 13 bases sitting between them. The CDR3 runs 16 residues. Germline CDR1 SGHKS, CDR2 YYEKEE (reference sequence). The CDR3 bases are TGTGCCAGCAGCTTGTCCCCGGACGGGACTAACTATGGCTACACCTTC. This sequence encodes CASSLSPDGTNYGYTF.

The V and J genes are TRBV20-1 and TRBJ2-3; D is ambiguous. The CDR3 is 11 residues long. The V and J ends lost 8 bases and 2 bases respectively, with 8 bases between them. Germline CDR1 DFQATT, CDR2 SNEGSKA (reference sequence). The CDR3: CSPFITDTQYF. CDR3 sequence (DNA): TGCAGTCCCTTCATCACAGATACGCAGTATTTT.

The V and J genes are TRBV3-1 (or the pseudogene TRBV3-2) and TRBJ1-1, with 9 bases lining up with TRBD1. The germline gives CDR1 LGHDT, CDR2 YNNKEL (reference sequence). This CDR3 is 14 amino acids long. V lost 3 bases to trimming and J lost 3 bases; unmatched junction nucleotides: 2. The CDR3 region is CASSHRQGDTEAFF. Here the CDR3 DNA reads TGTGCCAGCAGCCATAGACAGGGGGACACTGAAGCTTTCTTT.

This clone was counted a single time. The CDR3 nucleotides are TGTGCCAGCAGCTCCCCGATGACAGGGGGCACGTACGAGCAGTACTTC. It encodes CASSSPMTGGTYEQYF. The chain carries TRBV7-9 and TRBJ2-7, with 10 positions matching TRBD1. V trimming: 4 bases; J trimming: 4 bases; junction bases outside the gene matches: 10. This CDR3 comprises 16 residues. Germline CDR1 is SEHNR and CDR2 is FQNEAQ (reference sequence).

This clone was seen once. The CDR3 nucleotides read TGTGCCAGCGTCTACAGGGGCTTAGAGACCCAGTACTTC. Encoded protein: CASVYRGLETQYF. V usage is TRBV7-2 and J usage is TRBJ2-5; 7 positions agree with TRBD1. CDR1 and CDR2 from the germline V gene are SGHTA and FQGNSA. CDR3 size: 13 residues. The junction had 7 bases not matched to a gene; V was cut back by 8 bases and J by 4 bases.

The J gene is TRBJ1-2, the V gene TRBV28, with D possibly matching TRBD1 (5 bases). In germline, CDR1 is MDHEN, CDR2 SYDVKM. V gave up 6 bases and J gave up 7 bases, with 24 bases separating them. The CDR3 is 16 residues long. The chain's CDR3 is CASSLPPHQGTLGYTF. CDR3 sequence (DNA): TGTGCCAGCAGCCTTCCCCCTCATCAGGGAACTCTTGGCTACACCTTC.